The present TCR beta chain was sequenced within a study of blood T cell repertoires in COVID-19. Overall study context: Samples came from the United States, Italy and Spain, spanning acute and convalescent COVID-19.

The germline V and J ends were trimmed by 2 bases and 6 bases, with 19 bases remaining between them. The CDR3 is 16 residues long. Germline loops: CDR1 KGHSH, CDR2 LQKENI. Repertoires were generated with immunoSEQ multiplex PCR, while TCRdb's copy carries only in-frame clones and drops some. The sample holds over 250,000 clones; around four fifths are singletons and the top ten take 4.1%. The J gene is TRBJ1-2, the V gene TRBV18; tentative D call: TRBD1 (6 bases). Input material: PBMCs or T cells enriched from blood (not recorded which). The origin of this receptor is a young man with acute COVID-19. In nucleotides, the CDR3 is TGTGCCAGCTCACCAGCATTACAACAGGGCGAGAATGGCTACACCTTC. This sequence encodes CASSPALQQGENGYTF.